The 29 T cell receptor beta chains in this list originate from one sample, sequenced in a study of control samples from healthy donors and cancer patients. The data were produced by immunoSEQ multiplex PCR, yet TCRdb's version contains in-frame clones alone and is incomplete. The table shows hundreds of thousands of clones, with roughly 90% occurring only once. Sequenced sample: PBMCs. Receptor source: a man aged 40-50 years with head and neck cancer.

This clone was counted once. The CDR3 is CASSSHVAGPTDTQYF. The DNA of the CDR3 is TGTGCCAGCAGCTCACACGTAGCAGGGCCCACAGATACGCAGTATTTT. The V gene is TRBV9, the J gene TRBJ2-3; the D gene is possibly TRBD1 (5 bases). This CDR3 is built from 16 residues. V was pared by 4 bases and J by 2 bases, with 17 bases between. The germline V gene encodes CDR1 SGDLS and CDR2 YYNGEE.

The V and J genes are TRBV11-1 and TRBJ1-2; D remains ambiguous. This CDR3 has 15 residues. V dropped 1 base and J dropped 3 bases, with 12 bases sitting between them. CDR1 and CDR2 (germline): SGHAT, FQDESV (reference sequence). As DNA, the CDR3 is TGTGCCAGCAGCTTAGTTGGGGAAGCGGACTATGGCTACACCTTC. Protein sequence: CASSLVGEADYGYTF.

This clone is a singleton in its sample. The CDR3 nucleotides are TGTGCCAGCAGCTTAGGACGGATAGAAGCTTTCTTT. It encodes CASSLGRIEAFF. This sequence joins TRBV7-9 and TRBJ1-1; no definite D call. In germline, CDR1 is SEHNR, CDR2 FQNEAQ (reference sequence). Deletions cut 1 base from V and 8 bases from J, with 8 bases between. The CDR3 runs to 12 residues.

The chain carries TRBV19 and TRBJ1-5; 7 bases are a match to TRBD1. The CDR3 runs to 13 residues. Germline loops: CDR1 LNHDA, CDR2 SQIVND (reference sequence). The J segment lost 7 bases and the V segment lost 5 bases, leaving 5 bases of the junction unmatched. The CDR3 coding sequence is TGTGCCAGTAGTCCCCAGACAGGGCAGCCCCAGCATTTT. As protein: CASSPQTGQPQHF.

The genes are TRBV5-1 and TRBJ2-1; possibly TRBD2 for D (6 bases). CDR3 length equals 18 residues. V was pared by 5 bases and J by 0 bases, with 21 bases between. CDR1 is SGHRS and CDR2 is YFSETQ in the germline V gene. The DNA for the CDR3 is TGCGCCAGCAGTATACAGCCCGGGACTCCTTACTCCTACAATGAGCAGTTCTTC. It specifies CASSIQPGTPYSYNEQFF.

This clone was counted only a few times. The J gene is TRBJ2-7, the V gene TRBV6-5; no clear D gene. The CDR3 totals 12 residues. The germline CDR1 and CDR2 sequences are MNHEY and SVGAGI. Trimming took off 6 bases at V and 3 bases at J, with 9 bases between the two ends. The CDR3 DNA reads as TGTGCCAGCAGACCCAGCCTCTACGAGCAGTACTTC. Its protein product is CASRPSLYEQYF.

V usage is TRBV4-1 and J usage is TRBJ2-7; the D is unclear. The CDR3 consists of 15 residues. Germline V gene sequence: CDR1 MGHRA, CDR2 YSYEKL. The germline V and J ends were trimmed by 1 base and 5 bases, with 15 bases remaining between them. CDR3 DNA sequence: TGCGCCAGCAGCCAAGGTGCCCCGGCTCGTGACGAGCAGTACTTC. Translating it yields CASSQGAPARDEQYF.

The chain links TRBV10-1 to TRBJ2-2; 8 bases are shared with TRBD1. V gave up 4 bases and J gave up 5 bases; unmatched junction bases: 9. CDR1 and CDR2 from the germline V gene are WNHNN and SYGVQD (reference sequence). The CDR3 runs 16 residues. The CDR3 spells CASSALGQGRTGELFF. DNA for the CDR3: TGCGCCAGCAGTGCGTTAGGACAGGGTAGAACCGGGGAGCTGTTTTTT.

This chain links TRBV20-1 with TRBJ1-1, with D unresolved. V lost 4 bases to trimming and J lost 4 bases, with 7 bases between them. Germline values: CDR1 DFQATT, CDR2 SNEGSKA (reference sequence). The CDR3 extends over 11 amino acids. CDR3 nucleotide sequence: TGCAGTGCTATAAGGACCACTGAAGCTTTCTTT. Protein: CSAIRTTEAFF.

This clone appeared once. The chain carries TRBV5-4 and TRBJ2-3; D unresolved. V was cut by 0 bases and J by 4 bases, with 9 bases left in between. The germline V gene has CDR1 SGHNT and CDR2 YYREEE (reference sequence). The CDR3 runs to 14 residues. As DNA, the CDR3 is TGTGCCAGCAGCTTGGATCCCCGGGCAGATACGCAGTATTTT. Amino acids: CASSLDPRADTQYF.

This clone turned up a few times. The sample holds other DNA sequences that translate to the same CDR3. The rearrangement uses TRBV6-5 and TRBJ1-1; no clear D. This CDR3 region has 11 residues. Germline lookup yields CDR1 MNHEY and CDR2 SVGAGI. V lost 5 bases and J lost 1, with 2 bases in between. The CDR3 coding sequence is TGTGCCAGCAGTAGGAACACTGAAGCTTTCTTT. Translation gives CASSRNTEAFF.

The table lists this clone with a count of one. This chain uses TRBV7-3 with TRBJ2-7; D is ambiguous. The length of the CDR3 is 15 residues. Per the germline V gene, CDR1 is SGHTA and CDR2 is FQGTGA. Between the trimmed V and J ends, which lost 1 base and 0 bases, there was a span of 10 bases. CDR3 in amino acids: CASSLRPASSYEQYF. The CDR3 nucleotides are TGTGCCAGCAGCTTAAGGCCCGCAAGCTCCTACGAGCAGTACTTC.

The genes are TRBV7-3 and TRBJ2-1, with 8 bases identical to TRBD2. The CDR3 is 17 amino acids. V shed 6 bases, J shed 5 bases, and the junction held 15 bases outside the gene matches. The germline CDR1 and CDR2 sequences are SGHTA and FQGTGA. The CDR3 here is CASSPQGAGGSNNEQFF. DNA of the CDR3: TGTGCCAGCAGTCCCCAAGGGGCGGGAGGTAGCAACAATGAGCAGTTCTTC.

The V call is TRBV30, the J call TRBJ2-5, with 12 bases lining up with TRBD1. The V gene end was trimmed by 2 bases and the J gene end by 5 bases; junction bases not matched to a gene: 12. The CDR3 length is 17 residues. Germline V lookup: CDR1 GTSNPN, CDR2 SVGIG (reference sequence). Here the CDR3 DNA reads TGTGCCTGGAGTTTTTCCCCCGGGACAGGGGGCTTGGAGACCCAGTACTTC. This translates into CAWSFSPGTGGLETQYF.

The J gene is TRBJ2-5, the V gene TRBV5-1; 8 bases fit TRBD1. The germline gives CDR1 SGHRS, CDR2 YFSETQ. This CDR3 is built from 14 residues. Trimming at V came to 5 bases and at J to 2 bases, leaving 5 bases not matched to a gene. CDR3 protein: CASRRQGYQETQYF. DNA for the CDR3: TGCGCCAGCAGGAGACAGGGGTATCAAGAGACCCAGTACTTC.

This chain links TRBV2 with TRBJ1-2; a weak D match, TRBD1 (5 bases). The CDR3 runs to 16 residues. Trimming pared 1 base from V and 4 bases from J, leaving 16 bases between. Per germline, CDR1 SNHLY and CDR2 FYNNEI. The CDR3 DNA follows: TGTGCCAGCAGTGAAGGAGTGGCAGGGCCCACCTATGGCTACACCTTC. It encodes CASSEGVAGPTYGYTF. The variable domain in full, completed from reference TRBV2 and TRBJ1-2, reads EPEVTQTPSHQVTQMGQEVILRCVPISNHLYFYWYRQILGQKVEFLVSFYNNEISEKSEIFDDQFSVERPDGSNFTLKIRSTKLEDSAMYFCASSEGVAGPTYGYTFGSGTRLTVV.

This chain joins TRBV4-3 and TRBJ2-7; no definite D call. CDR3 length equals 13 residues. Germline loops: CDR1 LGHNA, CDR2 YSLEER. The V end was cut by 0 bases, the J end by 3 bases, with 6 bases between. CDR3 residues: CASSQDVIYEQYF. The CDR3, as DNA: TGCGCCAGCAGCCAAGACGTTATCTACGAGCAGTACTTC.

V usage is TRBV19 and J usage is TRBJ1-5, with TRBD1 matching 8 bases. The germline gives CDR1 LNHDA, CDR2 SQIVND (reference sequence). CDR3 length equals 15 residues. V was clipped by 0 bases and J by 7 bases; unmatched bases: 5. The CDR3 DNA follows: TGTGCCAGTAGTATAGATCAGGGGGCGAGGCAGCCCCAGCATTTT. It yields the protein CASSIDQGARQPQHF.

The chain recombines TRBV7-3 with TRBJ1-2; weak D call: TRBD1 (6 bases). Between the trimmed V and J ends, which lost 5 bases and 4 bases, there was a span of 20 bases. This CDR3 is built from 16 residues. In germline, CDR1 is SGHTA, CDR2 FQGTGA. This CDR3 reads CASSPYGQFRGYGYTF. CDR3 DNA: TGTGCCAGCAGCCCTTACGGACAGTTTAGAGGCTATGGCTACACCTTC.

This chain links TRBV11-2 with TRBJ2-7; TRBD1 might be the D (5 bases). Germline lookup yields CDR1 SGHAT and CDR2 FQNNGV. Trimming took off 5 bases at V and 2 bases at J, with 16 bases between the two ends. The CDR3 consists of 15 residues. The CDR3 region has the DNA TGTGCCAGCAGCCCAGACAGCACTCAGGCCTACGAGCAGTACTTC. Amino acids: CASSPDSTQAYEQYF.

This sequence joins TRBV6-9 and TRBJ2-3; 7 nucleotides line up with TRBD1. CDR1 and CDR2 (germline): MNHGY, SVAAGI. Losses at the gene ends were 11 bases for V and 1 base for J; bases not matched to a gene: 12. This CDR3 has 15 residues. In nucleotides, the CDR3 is TGTGCCTCCCCCGACAGGGCGGAGGGCACAGATACGCAGTATTTT. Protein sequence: CASPDRAEGTDTQYF.

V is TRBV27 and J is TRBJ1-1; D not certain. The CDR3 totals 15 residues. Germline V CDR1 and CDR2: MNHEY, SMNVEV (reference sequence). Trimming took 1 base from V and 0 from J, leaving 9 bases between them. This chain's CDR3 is CASSLFGNVNTEAFF. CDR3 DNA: TGTGCCAGCAGTTTATTTGGGAACGTGAACACTGAAGCTTTCTTT.

The CDR3 bases are TGCAGCGTTGTGGGGTTAGCGGCTTCGAGGGGCAATGAGCAGTTCTTC. This translates into CSVVGLAASRGNEQFF. The chain is built from TRBV29-1 and TRBJ2-1; possible D gene TRBD2, 6 bases. Germline V gene data show CDR1 as SQVTM and CDR2 as ANQGSEA. With 4 bases removed from V and 6 bases from J, the gap between germline ends came to 22 bases. The CDR3 contains 16 residues.

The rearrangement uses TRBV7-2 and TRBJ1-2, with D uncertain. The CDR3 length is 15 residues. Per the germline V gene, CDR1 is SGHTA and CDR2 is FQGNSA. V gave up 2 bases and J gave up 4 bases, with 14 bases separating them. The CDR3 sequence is CASSLQRDTLYGYTF. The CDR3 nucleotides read TGTGCCAGCAGCTTACAGCGCGACACCCTCTATGGCTACACCTTC.

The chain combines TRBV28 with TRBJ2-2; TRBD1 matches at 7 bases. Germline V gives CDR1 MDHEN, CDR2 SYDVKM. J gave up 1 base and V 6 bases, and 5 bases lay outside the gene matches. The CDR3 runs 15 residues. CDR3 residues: CASSQDRRNTGELFF. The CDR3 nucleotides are TGTGCCAGCAGCCAGGACAGGCGGAACACCGGGGAGCTGTTTTTT.

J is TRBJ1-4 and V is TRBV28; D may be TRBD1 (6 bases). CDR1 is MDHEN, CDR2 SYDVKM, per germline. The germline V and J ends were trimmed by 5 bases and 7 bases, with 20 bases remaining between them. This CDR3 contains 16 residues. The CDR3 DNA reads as TGTGCCAGCAGTCGCCTTGGGGGCGGCGAAGGTGAAAAACTGTTTTTT. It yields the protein CASSRLGGGEGEKLFF.

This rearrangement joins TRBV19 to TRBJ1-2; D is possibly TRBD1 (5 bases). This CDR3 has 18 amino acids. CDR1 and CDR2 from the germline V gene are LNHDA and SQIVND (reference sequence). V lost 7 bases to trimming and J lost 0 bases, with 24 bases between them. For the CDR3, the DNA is TGTGCCAGTATTCCTACTGAGGTGGGGCGAATCCCTAACTATGGCTACACCTTC. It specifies CASIPTEVGRIPNYGYTF.

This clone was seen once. CDR3 sequence (DNA): TGTGCCAGCAGCCGCCGACTAGCGGGGGGGGGTACGGAGCAGTTCTTC. Its protein is CASSRRLAGGGTEQFF. The chain recombines TRBV3-1 (or the pseudogene TRBV3-2) with TRBJ2-1; 14 positions match TRBD2. Germline V gene sequence: CDR1 LGHDT, CDR2 YNNKEL (reference sequence). V lost 4 bases, J lost 10 bases, and 9 bases stayed unmatched. This CDR3 is 16 amino acids long.

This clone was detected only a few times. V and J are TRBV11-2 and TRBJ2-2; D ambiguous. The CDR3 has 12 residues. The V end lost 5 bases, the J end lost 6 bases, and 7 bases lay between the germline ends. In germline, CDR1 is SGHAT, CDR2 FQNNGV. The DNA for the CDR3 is TGTGCCAGCAGCCCCTCTTCCGGGGAGCTGTTTTTT. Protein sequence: CASSPSSGELFF.